A selection of T cell receptor beta chains follows, all from one sample in a study of T cell changes during pregnancy in multiple sclerosis. Only in-frame clones appear in the TCRdb table, and some are missing; sequencing was by immunoSEQ multiplex PCR. Of 90,000 to 120,000 clones in the sample, approximately 94% are singletons; the top ten hold approximately 1.2%. The sequences come from peripheral blood, collected in the second trimester of pregnancy. These TCRs come from a female donor with multiple sclerosis, enrolled in a pregnancy study. Each CDR3 is given with its conserved first and last residue. D genes are given only for firm matches. Clone size is shown for a subset of rows, as once, few, many or a class of expanded clone.

V gene	D gene	clone size	J gene	CDR3 protein	CDR3 DNA
TRBV5-1	NA	NA	TRBJ1-2	CASSLGEGAINYGYTF	TGCGCCAGCAGCCTCGGGGAGGGCGCAATTAACTATGGCTACACCTTC
TRBV5-4	NA	NA	TRBJ1-3	CASSFQGVTGNTIYF	TGTGCCAGCAGCTTTCAGGGCGTCACTGGAAACACCATATATTTT
TRBV30	NA	NA	TRBJ1-1	CAWGHLNTEAFF	TGTGCCTGGGGACACCTGAACACTGAAGCTTTCTTT
TRBV9	TRBD2	NA	TRBJ2-3	CASSVLTSGSTDTQYF	TGTGCCAGCAGCGTTCTGACTAGCGGTAGCACAGATACGCAGTATTTT
TRBV30	NA	NA	TRBJ2-1	CAWSRQVDSNEQFF	TGTGCCTGGTCCCGACAGGTAGATAGCAATGAGCAGTTCTTC
TRBV6-5	TRBD1	once	TRBJ2-7	CASGGTGSPYEQYF	TGTGCCAGCGGGGGGACAGGCTCCCCCTACGAGCAGTACTTC
TRBV6-1	NA	NA	TRBJ1-1	CASSADRRRMNTEAFF	TGTGCCAGCAGTGCCGACAGGCGGAGGATGAACACTGAAGCTTTCTTT
TRBV11-2	NA	NA	TRBJ1-3	CASSLGNGSFGGNTIYF	TGTGCCAGCAGCTTAGGGAACGGGTCTTTCGGGGGAAACACCATATATTTT
TRBV7-9	TRBD2	NA	TRBJ2-5	CASRRTSGAPETQYF	TGTGCCAGCAGACGGACTAGCGGGGCCCCAGAGACCCAGTACTTC
TRBV18	NA	NA	TRBJ2-6	CASSPRTADSGANVLTF	TGTGCCAGCTCACCAAGGACAGCAGACTCTGGGGCCAACGTCCTGACTTTC